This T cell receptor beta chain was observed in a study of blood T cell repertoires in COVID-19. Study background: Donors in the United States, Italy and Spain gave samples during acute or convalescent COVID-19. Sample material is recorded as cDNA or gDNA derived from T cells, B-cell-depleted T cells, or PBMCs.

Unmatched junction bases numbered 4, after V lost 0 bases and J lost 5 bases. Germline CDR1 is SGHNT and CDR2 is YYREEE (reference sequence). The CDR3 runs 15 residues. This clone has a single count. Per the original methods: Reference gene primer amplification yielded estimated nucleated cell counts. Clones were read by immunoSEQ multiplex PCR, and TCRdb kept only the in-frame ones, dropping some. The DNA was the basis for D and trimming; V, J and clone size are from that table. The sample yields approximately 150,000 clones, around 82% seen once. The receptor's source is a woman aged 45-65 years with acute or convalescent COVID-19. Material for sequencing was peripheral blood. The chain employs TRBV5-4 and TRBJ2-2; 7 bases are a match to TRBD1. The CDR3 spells CASSLADRVTGELFF. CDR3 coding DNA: TGTGCCAGCAGCTTGGCCGACAGGGTGACCGGGGAGCTGTTTTTT. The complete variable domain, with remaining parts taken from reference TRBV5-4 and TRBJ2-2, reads ETGVTQSPTHLIKTRGQQVTLRCSSQSGHNTVSWYQQALGQGPQFIFQYYREEENGRGNFPPRFSGLQFPNYSSELNVNALELDDSALYLCASSLADRVTGELFFGEGSRLTVL.